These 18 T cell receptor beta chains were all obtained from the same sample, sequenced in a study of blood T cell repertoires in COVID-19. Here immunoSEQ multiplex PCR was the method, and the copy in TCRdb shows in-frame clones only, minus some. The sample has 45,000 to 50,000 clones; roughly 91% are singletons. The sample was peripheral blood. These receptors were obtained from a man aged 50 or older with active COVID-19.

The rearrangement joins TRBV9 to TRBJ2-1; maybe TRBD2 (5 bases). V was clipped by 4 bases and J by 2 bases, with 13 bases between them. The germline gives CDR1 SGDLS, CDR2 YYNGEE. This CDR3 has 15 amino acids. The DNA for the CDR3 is TGTGCCAGCAGCCCGCTCGGAGGAACCTACAATGAGCAGTTCTTC. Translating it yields CASSPLGGTYNEQFF. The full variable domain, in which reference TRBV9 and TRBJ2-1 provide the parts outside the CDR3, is DSGVTQTPKHLITATGQRVTLRCSPRSGDLSVYWYQQSLDQGLQFLIQYYNGEERAKGNILERFSAQQFPDLHSELNLSSLELGDSALYFCASSPLGGTYNEQFFGPGTRLTVL.

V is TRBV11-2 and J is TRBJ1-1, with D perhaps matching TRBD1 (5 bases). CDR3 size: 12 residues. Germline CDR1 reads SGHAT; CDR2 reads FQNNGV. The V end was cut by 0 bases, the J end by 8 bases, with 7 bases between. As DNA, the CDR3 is TGTGCCAGCAGCTTAGACCGGACAGAAGCTTTCTTT. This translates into CASSLDRTEAFF.

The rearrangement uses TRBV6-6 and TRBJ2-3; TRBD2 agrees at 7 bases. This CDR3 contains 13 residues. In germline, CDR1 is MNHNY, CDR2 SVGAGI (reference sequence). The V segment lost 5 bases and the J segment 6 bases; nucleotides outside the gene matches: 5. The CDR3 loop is CASSREVSDTQYF. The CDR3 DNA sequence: TGTGCCAGCAGTCGGGAGGTTTCCGATACGCAGTATTTT.

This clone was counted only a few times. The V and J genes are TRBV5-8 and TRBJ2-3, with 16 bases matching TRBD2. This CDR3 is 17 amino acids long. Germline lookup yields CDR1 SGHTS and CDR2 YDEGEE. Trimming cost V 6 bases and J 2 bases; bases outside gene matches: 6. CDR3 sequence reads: CASTRGLAGGVTDTQYF. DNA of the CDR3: TGTGCCAGCACACGGGGACTAGCGGGGGGGGTCACAGATACGCAGTATTTT.

DNA for the CDR3: TGTGCCAGCCAGGACAGGGGGACAAGTTACGAGCAGTACTTC. Translated: CASQDRGTSYEQYF. The gene calls are TRBV6-5 and TRBJ2-7; 10 nucleotides align to TRBD1. Trimming removed 8 bases from V and 4 bases from J; junction bases left unmatched: 8. The V gene's germline CDR1 is MNHEY and CDR2 SVGAGI. This CDR3 contains 14 residues.

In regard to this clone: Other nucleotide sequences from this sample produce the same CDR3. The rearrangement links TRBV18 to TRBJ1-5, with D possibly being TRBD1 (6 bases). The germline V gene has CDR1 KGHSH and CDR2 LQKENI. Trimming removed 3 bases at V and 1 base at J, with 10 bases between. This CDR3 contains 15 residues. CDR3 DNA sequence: TGTGCCAGCTCACCCGGACAGCCAAGCAATCAGCCCCAGCATTTT. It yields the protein CASSPGQPSNQPQHF. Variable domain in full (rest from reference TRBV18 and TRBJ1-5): NAGVMQNPRHLVRRRGQEARLRCSPMKGHSHVYWYRQLPEEGLKFMVYLQKENIIDESGMPKERFSAEFPKEGPSILRIQQVVRGDSAAYFCASSPGQPSNQPQHFGDGTRLSIL.

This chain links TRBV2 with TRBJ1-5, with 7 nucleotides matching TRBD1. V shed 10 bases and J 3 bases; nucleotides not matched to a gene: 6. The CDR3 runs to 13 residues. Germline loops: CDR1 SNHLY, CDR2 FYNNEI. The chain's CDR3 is CATSGGINQPQHF. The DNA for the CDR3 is TGTGCCACCTCAGGGGGTATCAATCAGCCCCAGCATTTT.

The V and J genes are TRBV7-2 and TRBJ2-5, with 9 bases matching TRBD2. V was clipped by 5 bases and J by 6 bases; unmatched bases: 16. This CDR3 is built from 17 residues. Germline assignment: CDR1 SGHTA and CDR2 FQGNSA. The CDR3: CASSPLGSGRILQTQYF. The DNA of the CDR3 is TGTGCCAGCAGCCCACTGGGTAGCGGGAGAATCCTACAGACCCAGTACTTC. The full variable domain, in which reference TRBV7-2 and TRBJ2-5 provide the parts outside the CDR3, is GAGVSQSPSNKVTEKGKDVELRCDPISGHTALYWYRQSLGQGLEFLIYFQGNSAPDKSGLPSDRFSAERTGGSVSTLTIQRTQQEDSAVYLCASSPLGSGRILQTQYFGPGTRLLVL.

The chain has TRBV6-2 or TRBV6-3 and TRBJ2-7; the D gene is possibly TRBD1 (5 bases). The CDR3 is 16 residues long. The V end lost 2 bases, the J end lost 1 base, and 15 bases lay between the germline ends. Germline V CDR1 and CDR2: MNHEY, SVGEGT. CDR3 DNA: TGTGCCAGCAGTTACGGGGCCACCCTTTCTTCCTACGAGCAGTACTTC. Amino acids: CASSYGATLSSYEQYF.

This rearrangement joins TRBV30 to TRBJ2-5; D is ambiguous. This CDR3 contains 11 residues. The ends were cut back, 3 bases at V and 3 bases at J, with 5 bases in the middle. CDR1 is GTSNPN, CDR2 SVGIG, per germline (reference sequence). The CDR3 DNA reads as TGTGCCTGGAGGAGAAAAGAGACCCAGTACTTC. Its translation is CAWRRKETQYF.

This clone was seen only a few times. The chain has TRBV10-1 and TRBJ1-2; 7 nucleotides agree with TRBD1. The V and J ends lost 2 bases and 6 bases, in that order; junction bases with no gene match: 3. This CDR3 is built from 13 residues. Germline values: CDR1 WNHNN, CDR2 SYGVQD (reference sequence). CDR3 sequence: CASSERGRDGYTF. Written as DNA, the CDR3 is TGCGCCAGCAGTGAGAGGGGGCGAGATGGCTACACCTTC.

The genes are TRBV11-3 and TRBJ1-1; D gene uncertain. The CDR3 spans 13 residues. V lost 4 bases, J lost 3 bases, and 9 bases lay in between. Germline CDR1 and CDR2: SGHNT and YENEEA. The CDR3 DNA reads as TGTGCCAGCAGCTACGACACGCACACTGAAGCTTTCTTT. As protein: CASSYDTHTEAFF.

CDR3 in DNA: TGTGCCAGCAGTTTGGACAGGGAGAGTGGAAACACCATATATTTT. Translation gives CASSLDRESGNTIYF. The V and J genes are TRBV6-5 and TRBJ1-3; 8 nucleotides line up with TRBD1. Trimming took 4 bases from V and 3 from J; bases not matched to a gene: 5. Germline-derived CDR1 and CDR2 are MNHEY and SVGAGI. The CDR3 consists of 15 residues.

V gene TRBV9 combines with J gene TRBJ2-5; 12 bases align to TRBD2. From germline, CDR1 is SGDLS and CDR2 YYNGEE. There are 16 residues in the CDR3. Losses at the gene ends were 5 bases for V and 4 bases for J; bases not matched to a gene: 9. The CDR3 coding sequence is TGTGCCAGCAGTTCTAGCGGGGGGGCCCCCCGAGAGACCCAGTACTTC. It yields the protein CASSSSGGAPRETQYF. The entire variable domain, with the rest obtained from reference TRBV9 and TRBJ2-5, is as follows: DSGVTQTPKHLITATGQRVTLRCSPRSGDLSVYWYQQSLDQGLQFLIQYYNGEERAKGNILERFSAQQFPDLHSELNLSSLELGDSALYFCASSSSGGAPRETQYFGPGTRLLVL.

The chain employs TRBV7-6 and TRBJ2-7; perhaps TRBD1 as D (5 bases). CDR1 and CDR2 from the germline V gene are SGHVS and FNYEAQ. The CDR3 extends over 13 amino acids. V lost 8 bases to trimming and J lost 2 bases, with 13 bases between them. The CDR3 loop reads CASGKGKTYEQYF. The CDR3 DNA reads TGTGCCAGCGGTAAGGGGAAGACCTACGAGCAGTACTTC.

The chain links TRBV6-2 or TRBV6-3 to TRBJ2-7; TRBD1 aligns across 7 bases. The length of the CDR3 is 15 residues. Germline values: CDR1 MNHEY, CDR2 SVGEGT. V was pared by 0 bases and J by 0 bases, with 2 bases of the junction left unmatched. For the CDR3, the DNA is TGTGCCAGCAGTTACTCGACAGGGAGCTCCTACGAGCAGTACTTC. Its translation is CASSYSTGSSYEQYF.

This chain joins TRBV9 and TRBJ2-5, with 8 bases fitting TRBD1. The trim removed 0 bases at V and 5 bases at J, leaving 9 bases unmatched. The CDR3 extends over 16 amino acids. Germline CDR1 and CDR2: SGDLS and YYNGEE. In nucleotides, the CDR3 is TGTGCCAGCAGCGTAGCAGGGGGCGGCTTGGCGGAGACCCAGTACTTC. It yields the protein CASSVAGGGLAETQYF.

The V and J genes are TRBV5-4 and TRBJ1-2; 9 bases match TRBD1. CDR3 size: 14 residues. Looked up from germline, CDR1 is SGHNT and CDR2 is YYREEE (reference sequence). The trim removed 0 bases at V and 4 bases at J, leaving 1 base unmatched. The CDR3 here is CASSLGQGGYGYTF. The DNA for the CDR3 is TGTGCCAGCAGCTTGGGACAGGGGGGCTATGGCTACACCTTC.